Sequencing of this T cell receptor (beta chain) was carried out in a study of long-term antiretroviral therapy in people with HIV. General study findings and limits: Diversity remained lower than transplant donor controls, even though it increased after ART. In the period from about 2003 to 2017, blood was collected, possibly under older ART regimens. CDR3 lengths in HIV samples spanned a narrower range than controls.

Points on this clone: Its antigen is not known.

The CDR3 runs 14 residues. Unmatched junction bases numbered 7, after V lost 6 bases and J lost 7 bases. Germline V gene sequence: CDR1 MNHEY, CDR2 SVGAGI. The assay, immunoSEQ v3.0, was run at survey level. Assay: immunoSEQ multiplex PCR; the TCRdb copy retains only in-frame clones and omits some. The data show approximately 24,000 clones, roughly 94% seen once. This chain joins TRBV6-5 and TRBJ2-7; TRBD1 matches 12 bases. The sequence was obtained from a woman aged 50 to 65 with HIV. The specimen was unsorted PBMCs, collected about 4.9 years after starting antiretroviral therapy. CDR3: CASRAGQGAGEQYF. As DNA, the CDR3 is TGTGCCAGCAGAGCGGGACAGGGGGCAGGTGAGCAGTACTTC.